The present TCR beta chain was sequenced within a study of cytomegalovirus exposure and HLA in healthy donors. General study findings and limits: The investigators catalogued under 200 TCR beta chains as cytomegalovirus-associated. Based on reports, TCR beta sequences accurately predicted HLA-A and HLA-B alleles for most subjects. Using a false discovery rate of 0.05, a later analysis showed that roughly 16,000 TCR beta sequences were associated with HLA alleles.

Germline V CDR1 and CDR2: SGHAT, FQNNGV. Trimming pared 5 bases from V and 7 bases from J, leaving 14 bases between. This CDR3 contains 13 residues. The study ran its PCR with 60 Vbeta and 13 Jbeta primers. TCRdb's copy holds only in-frame clones and misses some; the assay was immunoSEQ multiplex PCR. The table includes roughly 90,000 clones, 80% to 90% detected once. In regard to this clone: Its antigen is not known.

This chain joins TRBV11-2 and TRBJ2-5; weak D call: TRBD2 (6 bases). The sample consisted of PBMCs. The receptor was isolated from a man aged 30 to 45 in good health and CMV-seropositive. This CDR3 is CASSPGGAGTQYF. DNA of the CDR3: TGTGCCAGCAGCCCCGGGGGAGCGGGGACCCAGTACTTC.